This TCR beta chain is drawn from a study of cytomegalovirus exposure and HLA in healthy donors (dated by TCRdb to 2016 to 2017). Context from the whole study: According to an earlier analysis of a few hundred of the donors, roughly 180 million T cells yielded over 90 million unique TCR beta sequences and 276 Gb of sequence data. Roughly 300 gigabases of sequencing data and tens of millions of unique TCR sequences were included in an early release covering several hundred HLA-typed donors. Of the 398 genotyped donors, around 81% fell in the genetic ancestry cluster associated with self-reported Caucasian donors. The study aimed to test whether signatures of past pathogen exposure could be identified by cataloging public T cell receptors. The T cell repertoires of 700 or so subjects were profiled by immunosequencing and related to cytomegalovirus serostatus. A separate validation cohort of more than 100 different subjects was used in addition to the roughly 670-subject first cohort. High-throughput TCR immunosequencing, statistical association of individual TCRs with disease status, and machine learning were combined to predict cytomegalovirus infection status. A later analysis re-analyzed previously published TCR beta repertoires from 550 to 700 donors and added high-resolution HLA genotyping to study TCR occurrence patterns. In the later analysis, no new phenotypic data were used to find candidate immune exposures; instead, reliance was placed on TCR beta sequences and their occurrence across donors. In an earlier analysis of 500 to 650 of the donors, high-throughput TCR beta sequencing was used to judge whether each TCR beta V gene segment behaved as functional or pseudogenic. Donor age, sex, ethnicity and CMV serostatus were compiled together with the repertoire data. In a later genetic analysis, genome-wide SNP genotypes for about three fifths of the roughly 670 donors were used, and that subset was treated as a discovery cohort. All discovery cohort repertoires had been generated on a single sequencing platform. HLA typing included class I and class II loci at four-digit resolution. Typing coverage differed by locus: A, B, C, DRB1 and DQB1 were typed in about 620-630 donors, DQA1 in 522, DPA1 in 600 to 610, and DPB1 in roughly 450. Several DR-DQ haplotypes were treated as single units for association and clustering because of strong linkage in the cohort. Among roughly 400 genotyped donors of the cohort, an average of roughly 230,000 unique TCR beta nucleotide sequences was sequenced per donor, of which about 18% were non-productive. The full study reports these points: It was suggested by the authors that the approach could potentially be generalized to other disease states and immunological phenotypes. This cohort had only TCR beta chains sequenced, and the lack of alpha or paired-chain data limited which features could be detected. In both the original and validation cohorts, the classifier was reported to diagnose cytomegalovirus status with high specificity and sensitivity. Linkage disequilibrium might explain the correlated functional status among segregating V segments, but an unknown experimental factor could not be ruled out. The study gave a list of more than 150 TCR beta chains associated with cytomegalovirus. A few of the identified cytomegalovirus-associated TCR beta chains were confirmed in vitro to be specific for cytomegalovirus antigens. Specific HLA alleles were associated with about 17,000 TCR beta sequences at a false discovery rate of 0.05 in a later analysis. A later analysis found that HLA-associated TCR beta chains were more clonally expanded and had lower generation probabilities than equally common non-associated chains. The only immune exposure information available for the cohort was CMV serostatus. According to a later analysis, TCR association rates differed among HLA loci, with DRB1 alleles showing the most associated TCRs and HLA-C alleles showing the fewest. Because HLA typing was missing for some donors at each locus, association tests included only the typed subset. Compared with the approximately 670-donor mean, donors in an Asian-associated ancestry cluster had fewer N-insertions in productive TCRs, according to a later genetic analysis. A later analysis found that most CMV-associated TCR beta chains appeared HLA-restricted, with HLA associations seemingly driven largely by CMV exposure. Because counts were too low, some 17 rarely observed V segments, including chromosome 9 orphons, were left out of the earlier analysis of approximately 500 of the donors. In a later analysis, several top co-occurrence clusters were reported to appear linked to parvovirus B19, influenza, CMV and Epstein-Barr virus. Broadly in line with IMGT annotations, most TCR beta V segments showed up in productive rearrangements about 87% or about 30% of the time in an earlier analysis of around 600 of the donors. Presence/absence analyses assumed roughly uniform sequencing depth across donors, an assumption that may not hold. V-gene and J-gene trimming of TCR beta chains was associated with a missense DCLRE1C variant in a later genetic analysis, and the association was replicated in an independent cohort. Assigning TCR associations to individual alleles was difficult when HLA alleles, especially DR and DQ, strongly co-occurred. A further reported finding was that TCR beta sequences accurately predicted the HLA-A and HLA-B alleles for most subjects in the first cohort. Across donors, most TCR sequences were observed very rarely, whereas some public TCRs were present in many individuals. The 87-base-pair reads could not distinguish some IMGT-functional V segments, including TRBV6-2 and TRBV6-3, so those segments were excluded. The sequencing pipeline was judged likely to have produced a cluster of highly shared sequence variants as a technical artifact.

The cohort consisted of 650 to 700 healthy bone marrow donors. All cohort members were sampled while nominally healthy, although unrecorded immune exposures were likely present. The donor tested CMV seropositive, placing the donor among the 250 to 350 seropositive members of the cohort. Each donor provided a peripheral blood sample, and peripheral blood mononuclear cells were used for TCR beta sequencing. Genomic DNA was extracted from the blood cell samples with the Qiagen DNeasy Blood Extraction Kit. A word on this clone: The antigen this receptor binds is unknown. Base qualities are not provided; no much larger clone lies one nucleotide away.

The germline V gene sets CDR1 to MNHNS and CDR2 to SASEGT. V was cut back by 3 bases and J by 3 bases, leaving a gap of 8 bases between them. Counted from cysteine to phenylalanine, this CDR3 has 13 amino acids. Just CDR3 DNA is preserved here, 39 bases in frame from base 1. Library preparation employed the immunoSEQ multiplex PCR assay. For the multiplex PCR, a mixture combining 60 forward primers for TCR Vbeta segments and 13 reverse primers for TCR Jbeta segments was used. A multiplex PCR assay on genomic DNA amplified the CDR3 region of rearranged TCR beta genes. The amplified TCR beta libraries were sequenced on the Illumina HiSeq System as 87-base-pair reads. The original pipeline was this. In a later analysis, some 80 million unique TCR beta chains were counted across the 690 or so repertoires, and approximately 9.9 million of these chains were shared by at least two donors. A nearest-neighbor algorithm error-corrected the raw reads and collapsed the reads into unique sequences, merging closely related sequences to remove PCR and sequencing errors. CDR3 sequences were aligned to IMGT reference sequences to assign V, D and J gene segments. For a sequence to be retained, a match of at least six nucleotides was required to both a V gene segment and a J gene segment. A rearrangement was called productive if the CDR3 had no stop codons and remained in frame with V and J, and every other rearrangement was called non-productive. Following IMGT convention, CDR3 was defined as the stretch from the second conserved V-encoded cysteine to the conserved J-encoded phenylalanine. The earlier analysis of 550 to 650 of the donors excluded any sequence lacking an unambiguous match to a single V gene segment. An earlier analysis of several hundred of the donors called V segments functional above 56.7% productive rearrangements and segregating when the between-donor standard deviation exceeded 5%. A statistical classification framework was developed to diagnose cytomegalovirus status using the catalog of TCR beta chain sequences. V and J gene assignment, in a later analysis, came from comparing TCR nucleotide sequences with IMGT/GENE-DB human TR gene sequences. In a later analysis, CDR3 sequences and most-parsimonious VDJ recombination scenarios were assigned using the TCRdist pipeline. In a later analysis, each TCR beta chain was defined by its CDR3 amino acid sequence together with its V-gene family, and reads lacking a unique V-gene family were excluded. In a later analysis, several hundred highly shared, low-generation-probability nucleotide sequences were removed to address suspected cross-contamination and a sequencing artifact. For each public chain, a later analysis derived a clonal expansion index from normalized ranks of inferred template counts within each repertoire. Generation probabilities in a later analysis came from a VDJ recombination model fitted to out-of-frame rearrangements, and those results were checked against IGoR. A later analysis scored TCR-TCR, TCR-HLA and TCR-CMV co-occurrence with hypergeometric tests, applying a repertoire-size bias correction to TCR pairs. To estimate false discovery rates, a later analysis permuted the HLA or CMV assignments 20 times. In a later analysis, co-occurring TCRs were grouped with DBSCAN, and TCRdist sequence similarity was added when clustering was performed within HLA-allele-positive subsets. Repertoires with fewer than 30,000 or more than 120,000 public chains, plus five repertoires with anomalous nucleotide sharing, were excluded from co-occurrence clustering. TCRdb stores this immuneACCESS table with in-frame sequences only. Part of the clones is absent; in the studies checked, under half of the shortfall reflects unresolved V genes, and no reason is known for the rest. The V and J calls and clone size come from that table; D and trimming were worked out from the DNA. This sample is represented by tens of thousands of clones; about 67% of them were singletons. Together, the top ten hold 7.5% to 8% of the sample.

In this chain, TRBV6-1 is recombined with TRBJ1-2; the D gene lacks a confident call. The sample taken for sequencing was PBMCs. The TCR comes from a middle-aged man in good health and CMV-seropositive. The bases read TGTGCCAGCAGTGAGACTGGATACTATGGCTACACCTTC. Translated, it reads CASSETGYYGYTF.